This T cell receptor (beta chain) was sequenced in a study of blood T cell repertoires in COVID-19. Whole-study context: There were acute and convalescent COVID-19 samples, and they came from the United States, Italy and Spain. T cells, B-cell-depleted T cells, or PBMCs supplied cDNA or gDNA.

In the original workflow: Using reference gene primer amplification, nucleated cell counts were estimated. Repertoires were generated with immunoSEQ multiplex PCR, while TCRdb's copy carries only in-frame clones and drops some. D and trimming were read from the DNA, whereas the V and J calls and clone size are those reported in that table. In the table there are under 200,000 clones, about four fifths of which are singletons. Germline V gene data show CDR1 as SGHNT and CDR2 as YENEEA. Between the trimmed V and J ends, which lost 5 bases and 3 bases, there was a span of 17 bases. This CDR3 comprises 15 residues.

This receptor was taken from a man younger than 35 with active or convalescent COVID-19. The chain links TRBV11-3 to TRBJ2-7; perhaps TRBD2 as D (7 bases). Source material: peripheral blood. Here the CDR3 DNA reads TGTGCCAGCAGCAAAGGGGGGGGACAACTCTACGAGCAGTACTTC. Translated, it gives CASSKGGGQLYEQYF.